These T cell receptor beta chains were read from a single sample in a study of blood T cell repertoires in COVID-19. The table came from immunoSEQ multiplex PCR; TCRdb's copy has only in-frame clones and leaves some out. Seen here are just over 200,000 clones, 85% to 90% observed once, and the top ten hold around 5.7%. The specimen sequenced was peripheral blood. The receptors stem from a man older than 75 with acute or convalescent COVID-19. Each CDR3 is given with its conserved first and last residue. Fields, in order: D gene, J gene, clone size, V gene, CDR3 protein, CDR3 DNA. D genes are given only for firm matches. Only part of the rows carry a size: once, few, many, or a class if the clone is expanded.

>TRBD1|TRBJ1-2|once|TRBV28
CASSPGQADYGYTF
TGTGCCAGCAGTCCAGGACAGGCCGACTATGGCTACACCTTC
>TRBD2|TRBJ2-3|.|TRBV18
CASSPGTRGPDTQYF
TGTGCCAGCTCACCGGGGACTAGAGGGCCAGATACGCAGTATTTT
>.|TRBJ1-5|few|TRBV19
CASRGGAAVGGNQPQHF
TGTGCCAGTCGGGGGGGGGCAGCCGTGGGAGGCAATCAGCCCCAGCATTTT
>TRBD1|TRBJ2-1|.|TRBV7-2
CASSRGQSYNEQFF
TGTGCCAGCAGCCGGGGACAGTCCTACAATGAGCAGTTCTTC
>TRBD2|TRBJ2-1|.|TRBV2
CASSGAGAYNEQFF
TGTGCCAGCAGTGGCGCGGGAGCCTACAATGAGCAGTTCTTC
>TRBD2|TRBJ2-1|.|TRBV6-5
CASRQSGSYNEQFF
TGTGCCAGCAGACAGAGCGGGAGTTACAATGAGCAGTTCTTC
>.|TRBJ1-1|.|TRBV7-2
CASSDYSLEAFF
TGTGCCAGCAGCGATTACAGCCTTGAAGCTTTCTTT
>TRBD2|TRBJ2-3|.|TRBV6-2/TRBV6-3
CASSPDRLAGTDTQYF
TGTGCCAGCAGCCCCGACCGACTAGCGGGAACAGATACGCAGTATTTT
>TRBD2|TRBJ2-1|once|TRBV28
CASSTTSGGGSYNEQFF
TGTGCCAGCAGCACCACTAGCGGGGGGGGCTCCTACAATGAGCAGTTCTTC
>.|TRBJ1-2|.|TRBV5-4
CASTFGGELYGYTF
TGTGCCAGCACCTTCGGGGGAGAACTCTATGGCTACACCTTC
>TRBD1|TRBJ2-4|.|TRBV6-5
CASSLGQLAKNIQYF
TGTGCCAGCAGCCTGGGACAGTTAGCCAAAAACATTCAGTACTTC
>.|TRBJ2-5|.|TRBV3-1/TRBV3-2
CASSQGLALGETQYF
TGTGCCAGCAGCCAGGGACTCGCGCTCGGGGAGACCCAGTACTTC
>TRBD1|TRBJ1-2|.|TRBV4-1
CASSQGDRDSYGYTF
TGCGCCAGCAGCCAAGGGGACAGGGATTCGTATGGCTACACCTTC
>.|TRBJ1-1|.|TRBV18
CASSRMDQRGGGGNTEAFF
TGTGCCAGCTCACGGATGGACCAAAGGGGGGGCGGAGGCAACACTGAAGCTTTCTTT
>.|TRBJ2-5|.|TRBV7-2
CASSLALSGWGPETQYF
TGTGCCAGCAGCTTAGCGCTAAGTGGCTGGGGGCCAGAGACCCAGTACTTC
>TRBD1|TRBJ1-3|.|TRBV7-8
CASSAWGQPSGNTIYF
TGTGCCAGCAGCGCATGGGGACAGCCTTCTGGAAACACCATATATTTT
>.|TRBJ2-5|.|TRBV6-2/TRBV6-3
CASSVGVVGETQYF
TGTGCCAGCAGTGTAGGGGTGGTTGGCGAGACCCAGTACTTC
>.|TRBJ2-3|once|TRBV5-4
CASSSRDVKYF
TGTGCCAGCAGCTCCCGGGATGTAAAGTATTTT
>.|TRBJ1-1|.|TRBV7-2
CASSLLGAKVTEAFF
TGTGCCAGCAGCTTACTAGGGGCGAAGGTCACTGAAGCTTTCTTT
>.|TRBJ1-5|.|TRBV7-8
CASSQGAVNQPQHF
TGTGCCAGCAGCCAAGGGGCAGTCAATCAGCCCCAGCATTTT
>TRBD1|TRBJ1-2|.|TRBV11-3
CASSLRQGLGGYTF
TGTGCCAGCAGCTTACGACAGGGTCTGGGAGGCTACACCTTC
>.|TRBJ1-4|few|TRBV14
CASSLSRGGTREKLFF
TGTGCCAGCAGCCTTTCCCGCGGGGGAACTCGCGAAAAACTGTTTTTT